In its sample, the clone carrying this TCR beta chain was seen many times. Its specificity is not known. Amplified TCR beta CDR3 regions came from RNA transcripts. The HTBI set primed first-round TCR CDR3 RT-PCR. One entry per CDR3 protein, called by TCRdb with MiXCR from the multiplex PCR reads. This table has a few hundred thousand distinct CDR3 sequences, more than 13% appearing once. The sample originates from a study of T cells in Graves' hyperthyroidism and ophthalmopathy. J was trimmed by 8 bases and V by 2 bases; bases with no gene match: 9. There are 16 residues in the CDR3. Germline V lookup: CDR1 SEHNR, CDR2 FQNEAQ (reference sequence). Across 18 months, stable Graves' hyperthyroidism was marked by no progression to ophthalmopathy. Clinical symptoms, serum thyroxine and TRAb, thyroid ultrasound and orbital computed tomography were used for the diagnoses. Study results and limitations: Expanded thyroid clonotypes (above 0.001) were mostly also found in blood.

Sequenced sample: blood. The clonotype originates from a woman in her thirties with Graves' hyperthyroidism. The chain couples TRBV7-9 to TRBJ2-1; 10 bases are shared with TRBD1. The CDR3 nucleotides are TGTGCCAGCAGCTTACATTGGGACAGGGGTGGCGATGAGCAGTTCTTC. Encoded protein: CASSLHWDRGGDEQFF.